The rows below give T cell receptor beta chains drawn from one sample of a study of neurological immune-mediated disorders. TCRdb reprocessed the 5' RACE reads with MiXCR, giving one entry per CDR3 protein. This sample yields 110,000 or so distinct CDR3 sequences, of which around 3% are seen a single time; around 1.4% belongs to the top ten. Input material: PBMCs. The receptors derive from a woman aged 25-40 years with multiple sclerosis. CDR3s include the opening cysteine and the closing phenylalanine or tryptophan. Fields, in order: CDR3 length, D gene, J gene, clone size, V gene, CDR3 protein, CDR3 DNA. The D gene is left open where the match is weak. Rows may omit the clone size; those that give it use once, few, many or a size class.

15 | . | TRBJ2-7 | many | TRBV5-1 | CASSENPGDRDEQYF | TGCGCCAGCAGCGAGAACCCGGGCGACCGGGACGAGCAGTACTTC
17 | . | TRBJ1-1 | many | TRBV11-2 | CASSLEPGYSADTEAFF | TGTGCCAGCAGCTTAGAACCAGGGTATTCAGCGGACACTGAAGCTTTCTTT
18 | . | TRBJ2-1 | many | TRBV20-1 | CSARTPGTPDSSYNEQFF | TGCAGTGCTAGGACTCCGGGAACACCCGACAGCTCCTACAATGAGCAGTTCTTC
13 | . | TRBJ2-3 | many | TRBV20-1 | CSARRRSTDTQYF | TGCAGTGCTAGAAGGAGAAGCACAGATACGCAGTATTTT
14 | . | TRBJ1-1 | many | TRBV6-1 | CASSDRAGPTEAFF | TGTGCCAGCAGTGATAGGGCAGGTCCGACCGAAGCTTTCTTT
15 | . | TRBJ2-3 | many | TRBV15 | CATSREVGGLDTQYF | TGTGCCACCAGCAGAGAAGTCGGGGGGCTGGATACGCAGTATTTT
15 | TRBD1 | TRBJ2-3 | many | TRBV12-3/TRBV12-4 | CASRWGPGQGEAQYF | TGTGCCAGCAGATGGGGTCCGGGACAGGGTGAAGCGCAGTATTTT
11 | . | TRBJ2-5 | few | TRBV25-1 | CDSGGGETQYF | TGTGACAGCGGAGGGGGGGAGACCCAGTACTTC
15 | . | TRBJ2-7 | many | TRBV5-6 | CASSWRAGVFHEQYF | TGTGCCAGCAGCTGGCGCGCAGGGGTGTTCCACGAGCAGTACTTC
15 | . | TRBJ1-2 | many | TRBV6-1 | CASSESIIRNYGYTF | TGTGCCAGCAGTGAAAGCATCATCCGTAACTATGGCTACACCTTC
15 | . | TRBJ2-5 | many | TRBV15 | CATSRVTGTVETQYF | TGTGCCACCAGCAGAGTCACAGGGACCGTGGAGACCCAGTACTTC
13 | TRBD1 | TRBJ1-6 | many | TRBV20-1 | CSARTGAGDPLHF | TGCAGTGCTAGGACAGGGGCGGGAGATCCCCTCCACTTT
15 | TRBD2 | TRBJ2-1 | many | TRBV12-3/TRBV12-4 | CASRREEYSYNEQFF | TGTGCCAGCAGGCGGGAGGAATACTCCTACAATGAGCAGTTCTTC
14 | . | TRBJ2-1 | many | TRBV10-3 | CAISRDPSSNEQFF | TGTGCCATCAGTCGGGACCCTTCTTCTAATGAGCAGTTCTTC
12 | . | TRBJ1-6 | many | TRBV6-6 | CASSYKGSPLHF | TGTGCCAGCAGTTACAAGGGATCACCCCTCCACTTT
14 | . | TRBJ1-1 | many | TRBV7-2 | CASSRTPEITEAFF | TGTGCCAGCAGCAGAACTCCAGAGATCACTGAAGCTTTCTTT
15 | . | TRBJ1-1 | many | TRBV15 | CATSRGGPGGSEAFF | TGTGCCACCAGCAGAGGAGGGCCGGGGGGCTCTGAAGCTTTCTTT
16 | . | TRBJ1-6 | many | TRBV15 | CATSRDEAGRGSPLHF | TGTGCCACCAGCAGAGATGAGGCGGGGAGGGGTTCACCCCTCCACTTT
13 | TRBD1 | TRBJ2-1 | many | TRBV20-1 | CSATTGVRNEQFF | TGCAGTGCTACGACAGGGGTTCGCAATGAGCAGTTCTTC
19 | . | TRBJ2-1 | many | TRBV7-8 | CASVFWREPKRGLEGEQFF | TGTGCCAGCGTATTCTGGCGGGAACCGAAGAGGGGTCTAGAGGGTGAGCAGTTCTTC
14 | TRBD1 | TRBJ1-4 | many | TRBV9 | CASSSDRGEEKLFF | TGTGCCAGCAGCTCGGACAGGGGTGAAGAAAAACTGTTTTTT
13 | . | TRBJ2-7 | many | TRBV4-1 | CASSQVGGYEQYF | TGCGCCAGCAGCCAAGTAGGGGGGTACGAGCAGTACTTC
14 | . | TRBJ2-2 | many | TRBV6-5 | CASSYSGVTGELFF | TGTGCCAGCAGTTACTCCGGGGTGACCGGGGAGCTGTTTTTT
13 | . | TRBJ1-1 | many | TRBV11-2 | CASSLPRRPEAFF | TGTGCCAGCAGCTTACCCCGACGGCCTGAAGCTTTCTTT
18 | . | TRBJ1-2 | many | TRBV7-2 | CASSLSHRVVALNYGYTF | TGTGCCAGCAGCTTATCGCACAGGGTCGTTGCCCTTAACTATGGCTACACCTTC
13 | . | TRBJ1-2 | many | TRBV12-3/TRBV12-4 | CASSFGRRYGYTF | TGTGCCAGCAGTTTTGGACGTCGCTATGGCTACACCTTC
12 | . | TRBJ2-2 | many | TRBV5-1 | CASSLDAGELFF | TGCGCCAGCAGCTTGGACGCCGGGGAGCTGTTTTTT
13 | . | TRBJ2-7 | many | TRBV7-9 | CASSFLARDEQYF | TGTGCCAGCAGCTTCCTAGCTAGAGACGAGCAGTACTTC
16 | . | TRBJ2-7 | many | TRBV6-1 | CAVIQASAANTYEQYF | TGTGCCGTAATCCAGGCTTCGGCGGCAAATACCTACGAGCAGTACTTC
15 | . | TRBJ2-1 | many | TRBV27 | CASSPQADPYNEQFF | TGTGCCAGCAGTCCACAGGCTGACCCCTACAATGAGCAGTTCTTC
14 | TRBD1 | TRBJ1-5 | many | TRBV12-3/TRBV12-4 | CASSGTGGTQPQHF | TGTGCCAGCAGTGGGACAGGGGGGACTCAGCCCCAGCATTTT
13 | TRBD1 | TRBJ1-5 | many | TRBV29-1 | CSVSGQGKQPQHF | TGCAGCGTTTCGGGACAGGGAAAACAGCCCCAGCATTTT
15 | TRBD1 | TRBJ2-7 | many | TRBV5-1 | CASSATGGKTREQYF | TGCGCCAGCAGCGCCACAGGGGGCAAAACAAGGGAGCAGTACTTC
15 | TRBD1 | TRBJ2-5 | many | TRBV12-3/TRBV12-4 | CASRGQDLPGGTQYF | TGTGCCAGCAGGGGACAGGACCTCCCCGGAGGGACCCAGTACTTC
14 | TRBD2 | TRBJ2-3 | many | TRBV7-2 | CASSTGGGPDTQYF | TGTGCCAGCAGCACCGGGGGGGGCCCAGATACGCAGTATTTT
14 | . | TRBJ1-1 | many | TRBV20-1 | CSARLKGAYTEAFF | TGCAGTGCTAGGTTAAAAGGGGCGTACACTGAAGCTTTCTTT
13 | . | TRBJ2-2 | few | TRBV29-1 | CSVEGRVAGELFF | TGCAGCGTTGAAGGCAGGGTGGCCGGGGAGCTGTTTTTT
16 | TRBD2 | TRBJ2-5 | medium-sized | TRBV5-5 | CASSSRVGGGQETQYF | TGTGCCAGCAGCTCCCGGGTGGGCGGGGGGCAAGAGACCCAGTACTTC
18 | TRBD1 | TRBJ1-4 | many | TRBV12-3/TRBV12-4 | CASSLTGTGGIVLGELFF | TGTGCCAGCAGCCTGACCGGGACAGGGGGCATTGTCCTTGGAGAACTGTTTTTT
14 | . | TRBJ2-1 | many | TRBV5-4 | CASSLELASNEQFF | TGTGCCAGCAGCTTGGAACTAGCCTCCAATGAGCAGTTCTTC
13 | . | TRBJ2-5 | many | TRBV5-5 | CASSLGLAETQYF | TGTGCCAGCAGCTTGGGTTTAGCAGAGACCCAGTACTTC
16 | TRBD1 | TRBJ2-7 | many | TRBV12-3/TRBV12-4 | CASSLAGDSRSYEQYF | TGTGCCAGCAGTTTAGCGGGGGACAGCCGCTCCTACGAGCAGTACTTC
15 | TRBD1 | TRBJ2-7 | . | TRBV5-1 | CASSLGTGMVLEQYF | TGCGCCAGCAGCTTGGGGACAGGGATGGTCCTCGAGCAGTACTTC
14 | . | TRBJ2-5 | many | TRBV29-1 | CSVEYPWIQETQYF | TGCAGCGTTGAATACCCATGGATCCAAGAGACCCAGTACTTC
14 | . | TRBJ1-5 | many | TRBV7-9 | CASSLYDSNQPQHF | TGTGCCAGCAGCTTATATGATAGCAATCAGCCCCAGCATTTT
15 | TRBD2 | TRBJ2-7 | many | TRBV7-2 | CASSESAAGVYEQYF | TGTGCCAGCAGCGAATCCGCTGCGGGGGTCTACGAGCAGTACTTC
14 | . | TRBJ1-5 | many | TRBV10-3 | CAIKTDGTNQPQHF | TGTGCCATCAAGACAGACGGGACCAATCAGCCCCAGCATTTT
13 | . | TRBJ1-1 | . | TRBV7-8 | CACSLDPNTEAFF | TGTGCCTGCAGCTTAGACCCGAACACTGAAGCTTTCTTT
16 | TRBD1 | TRBJ2-3 | many | TRBV12-3/TRBV12-4 | CASKDAGTGRTDTQYF | TGTGCCAGCAAGGACGCCGGGACAGGCCGCACAGATACGCAGTATTTT
16 | . | TRBJ1-2 | many | TRBV5-1 | CASSRGPQGADYGYTF | TGCGCCAGCAGCCGAGGACCCCAGGGAGCGGACTATGGCTACACCTTC
13 | . | TRBJ1-1 | . | TRBV7-9 | CASSLGGMSEAFF | TGTGCCAGCAGCTTAGGGGGGATGTCTGAAGCTTTCTTT
14 | TRBD2 | TRBJ2-7 | many | TRBV20-1 | CSAGGTSGRLEQYF | TGCAGTGCTGGAGGGACTAGCGGGAGACTAGAGCAGTACTTC
13 | . | TRBJ1-1 | many | TRBV20-1 | CSARVGQIAEAFF | TGCAGTGCTAGAGTGGGACAAATTGCTGAAGCTTTCTTT
12 | . | TRBJ1-5 | many | TRBV20-1 | CSAKYRAQPQHF | TGCAGTGCTAAGTACAGGGCTCAGCCCCAGCATTTT
12 | . | TRBJ1-6 | many | TRBV6-1 | CASSVGNSPLHF | TGTGCCAGCAGTGTAGGGAATTCACCCCTCCACTTT
17 | . | TRBJ2-6 | many | TRBV15 | CATSRPAARSGANVLTF | TGTGCCACCAGCAGACCCGCCGCCCGCTCTGGGGCCAACGTCCTGACTTTC
16 | TRBD1 | TRBJ1-1 | few | TRBV25-1 | CASSEHIGTGTTEAFF | TGTGCCAGCAGTGAACACATCGGGACAGGAACCACTGAAGCTTTCTTT
17 | . | TRBJ1-4 | few | TRBV18 | CASSPPRRAGVVEKLFF | TGTGCCAGCTCACCACCCCGGCGCGCAGGGGTGGTTGAAAAACTGTTTTTT